This T cell receptor beta chain was observed in a study of blood T cell repertoires in COVID-19. Germline V gives CDR1 MNHEY, CDR2 SMNVEV (reference sequence). The CDR3 covers 15 residues. The J segment lost 7 bases and the V segment lost 5 bases, leaving 11 bases of the junction unmatched. Per the authors' pipeline: Amplified reference gene primers provided the basis for estimating nucleated cell counts. Libraries were prepared by immunoSEQ multiplex PCR; TCRdb keeps only in-frame clonotypes and omits some of them. Clone size and the V and J calls come from that table; the DNA yielded D and trimming. Of roughly 150,000 clones in the sample, just over 90% were seen once.

Source material: peripheral blood. This chain joins TRBV27 and TRBJ2-5; 9 bases align to TRBD2. The sequence came from a man aged 18-30 years with COVID-19, enrolled during active disease. In nucleotides, the CDR3 is TGTGCCAGCAGTACCTTAGCGGGAGCTTGGGGGACCCAGTACTTC. The encoded protein is CASSTLAGAWGTQYF.